These T cell receptor beta chains were read from a single sample in a study of blood T cells in healthy people across ages. TCRdb re-derived calls from the 5' RACE reads in MiXCR, one entry per CDR3 protein. This sample carries 1.5 million to 2 million distinct CDR3 sequences, approximately 39% of them seen once, and the ten largest clones take roughly 23%. The sequencing sample was made of blood. The source is a human donor in good health. CDR3s include the opening cysteine and the closing phenylalanine or tryptophan. D genes are given only for firm matches. Rows may omit the clone size; those that give it use once, few, many or a size class.

>19|TRBV7-9|-|TRBJ2-6|few
CASSLVAGTTASGANVLTF
TGTGCCAGCAGCTTAGTTGCGGGGACAACAGCCTCTGGGGCCAACGTCCTGACTTTC
>14|TRBV27|-|TRBJ1-4|-
CASSLTGENEKLFF
TGTGCCAGCAGTCTCACAGGAGAGAATGAAAAACTGTTTTTT
>14|TRBV5-1|-|TRBJ2-1|few
CASKQGGLYNEQFF
TGCGCCAGCAAGCAGGGGGGCCTATACAATGAGCAGTTCTTC
>16|TRBV20-1|-|TRBJ1-5|once
CSARDGSVYSNRPQHF
TGCAGTGCTAGAGATGGTTCTGTTTATAGCAATCGGCCCCAGCATTTT
>14|TRBV29-1|TRBD1|TRBJ2-7|few
CSVKQGLGPYEQYF
TGCAGCGTTAAACAGGGGCTTGGGCCCTACGAGCAGTACTTC
>16|TRBV5-1|-|TRBJ2-3|-
CASSPENYGGTDTQYF
TGCGCCAGCAGCCCCGAGAATTATGGAGGCACAGATACGCAGTATTTT
>16|TRBV6-5|TRBD1|TRBJ2-1|-
CASSYSSGQIVNEQFF
TGTGCCAGCAGTTACTCTTCGGGACAGATAGTCAATGAGCAGTTCTTC
>12|TRBV12-3/TRBV12-4|-|TRBJ1-6|-
CASSRETSPLHF
TGTGCCAGCAGTAGAGAGACCTCACCCCTCCACTTT
>14|TRBV12-3/TRBV12-4|-|TRBJ2-7|-
CASQGAGLSYEQYF
TGTGCCAGCCAAGGGGCAGGTCTGTCCTACGAGCAGTACTTC
>14|TRBV20-1|TRBD2|TRBJ2-7|many
CSASGLAGDYEQYF
TGCAGTGCTAGTGGACTAGCGGGGGACTACGAGCAGTACTTC
>13|TRBV30|-|TRBJ1-1|-
CAWNPPQGSEAFF
TGTGCCTGGAACCCTCCACAGGGATCTGAAGCTTTCTTT
>15|TRBV7-2|TRBD2|TRBJ2-3|-
CAGSLARGTSGTQYF
TGTGCCGGCAGCTTAGCGCGGGGGACCTCGGGTACGCAGTATTTT
>12|TRBV7-8|TRBD1|TRBJ2-5|-
CASSPTGGQQYF
TGTGCCAGCAGCCCTACAGGGGGCCAGCAGTACTTC
>17|TRBV6-4|-|TRBJ1-6|-
CASSVGGRPGMSSPLHF
TGTGCCAGCAGTGTTGGAGGTAGACCCGGGATGAGTTCACCCCTCCACTTT
>13|TRBV20-1|-|TRBJ1-6|-
CSARKDRDSPLHF
TGCAGTGCTAGAAAGGACAGAGATTCACCCCTCCACTTT
>14|TRBV12-3/TRBV12-4|-|TRBJ1-2|-
CASSLRTTLYGYTF
TGTGCCAGCAGTTTACGGACAACCCTTTATGGCTACACCTTC
>15|TRBV27|TRBD1|TRBJ2-1|-
CANSGWTGGYNEQFF
TGTGCCAACAGTGGCTGGACAGGGGGCTACAATGAGCAGTTCTTC
>12|TRBV6-2/TRBV6-3|TRBD1|TRBJ2-5|-
CASTRQGTTQYF
TGTGCCAGCACCAGACAGGGGACGACCCAGTACTTC
>12|TRBV6-1|-|TRBJ2-1|-
CASSETYNERFF
TGTGCCAGCAGTGAAACGTACAATGAGCGGTTCTTC
>15|TRBV7-2|TRBD2|TRBJ2-1|-
CASSFLAGDYNEQFF
TGCGCCAGCAGCTTCCTAGCGGGGGACTACAATGAGCAGTTCTTC
>17|TRBV5-1|TRBD1|TRBJ1-1|-
CASSLLGQGAGGTEAFF
TGCGCCAGCAGCTTGCTCGGACAGGGGGCAGGGGGGACTGAAGCTTTCTTT
>15|TRBV9|-|TRBJ2-1|-
CASSVGWGACNEQFF
TGTGCCAGCAGCGTAGGGTGGGGAGCCTGCAATGAGCAGTTCTTC
>15|TRBV18|-|TRBJ1-4|once
CASSPRGRPNEKLFF
TGTGCCAGCTCACCGAGAGGCAGGCCTAATGAAAAACTGTTTTTT
>16|TRBV20-1|-|TRBJ2-1|-
CSARVGGAGSYNEQFF
TGCAGTGCTAGAGTTGGGGGGGCCGGATCCTACAATGAGCAGTTCTTC
>14|TRBV7-2|-|TRBJ2-7|many
CASSHAGRMGEQYF
TGTGCCAGCAGCCATGCTGGAAGGATGGGGGAGCAGTACTTC
>14|TRBV20-1|TRBD1|TRBJ1-2|-
CSARGDRGDYGYTF
TGCAGTGCTAGGGGGGACAGGGGGGACTATGGCTACACCTTC
>14|TRBV20-1|TRBD2|TRBJ2-3|-
CSASRREGTDTQYF
TGCAGTGCTAGCCGGCGGGAGGGCACAGATACGCAGTATTTT
>13|TRBV27|-|TRBJ2-4|-
CASSLIEGRGQYF
TGTGCCAGCAGTTTAATAGAGGGGAGGGGGCAGTACTTC
>16|TRBV20-1|-|TRBJ2-6|few
CSAGRGFGSGANVLTF
TGCAGTGCTGGAAGGGGTTTTGGCTCTGGGGCCAACGTCCTGACTTTC
>14|TRBV29-1|TRBD1|TRBJ1-2|few
CSVEKGQGNYGYTF
TGCAGCGTTGAAAAGGGACAGGGCAACTATGGCTACACCTTC
>15|TRBV2|-|TRBJ2-7|-
CASSADGGEPYEQYF
TGTGCCAGCAGTGCCGACGGGGGCGAACCCTACGAGCAGTACTTC
>16|TRBV28|-|TRBJ1-1|-
CASRTGADRSDTEAFF
TGTGCCAGCAGAACCGGGGCCGACAGATCAGACACTGAAGCTTTCTTT
>15|TRBV20-1|-|TRBJ1-2|-
CSARPYSGRGYGYTF
TGCAGTGCTAGACCCTACTCCGGGAGGGGTTATGGCTACACCTTC
>16|TRBV25-1|-|TRBJ2-2|-
CASNRGGSWNTGELFF
TGTGCCAGCAATCGAGGGGGTTCTTGGAACACCGGGGAGCTGTTTTTT
>15|TRBV6-5|-|TRBJ1-2|-
CASSYTVEGGYGYTF
TGTGCCAGCAGTTACACGGTCGAGGGTGGATATGGCTACACCTTC